A selection of T cell receptor beta chains follows, all from one sample in a study of control samples from healthy donors and cancer patients. Repertoires were generated with immunoSEQ multiplex PCR, while TCRdb's copy carries only in-frame clones and drops some. This table has roughly 150,000 clones, roughly 88% appearing once. The sample was blood. Receptors were obtained from a man between 18 and 35 years old in good health. The CDR3 runs from the conserved cysteine through the conserved F or W. Each record gives: D gene, J gene, clone size, V gene, CDR3 DNA, CDR3 protein. The D gene is left open where the match is weak. The listing skips clone size in some rows; elsewhere it reads once, few, many or a size class.

>TRBD1|TRBJ2-7|.|TRBV28
TGTGCCAGCAGTAGCCTGAAGGGGGCCCACGAGCAGTACTTC
CASSSLKGAHEQYF
>.|TRBJ2-7|.|TRBV21-1
TGTGCCAGCAGCAAAGGGTTTTTATTTTGGGGCAGGGTCCCTTACGAGCAGTACTTC
CASSKGFLFWGRVPYEQYF
>TRBD2|TRBJ2-5|.|TRBV6-5
TGTGCCAGCAGTATGATAGCGGGACGAGGATCGACCCAGTACTTC
CASSMIAGRGSTQYF
>.|TRBJ1-1|.|TRBV5-6
TGTGCCAGCAGACTTATAACAGAGAACACTGAAGCTTTCTTT
CASRLITENTEAFF
>.|TRBJ2-7|.|TRBV29-1
TGCAGCGTCGAAGACGGAACCTACGAGCAGTACTTC
CSVEDGTYEQYF
>.|TRBJ1-6|.|TRBV6-5
TGTGCCAGCAGCCGTCCCTATAATTCACCCCTCCACTTT
CASSRPYNSPLHF
>.|TRBJ1-5|.|TRBV2
TGTGCCAGCCGGGGGGAGAGGGCGAATCAGCCCCAGCATTTT
CASRGERANQPQHF
>.|TRBJ1-4|once|TRBV25-1
TGTGCCAGCAGAGGTAGCTTTAATGAAAAACTGTTTTTT
CASRGSFNEKLFF
>.|TRBJ1-4|.|TRBV6-6
TGTGCCAGCAGTTACGTTAGACAGGCAACTAATGAAAAACTGTTTTTT
CASSYVRQATNEKLFF
>TRBD2|TRBJ2-3|few|TRBV9
TGTGCCAGCAGCGCCGCTAGCGGGGGTATCGCAGATACGCAGTATTTT
CASSAASGGIADTQYF
>.|TRBJ2-2|.|TRBV7-9
TGTGCCAGCAGCTTAGGCAGCACCGGGGAGCTGTTTTTT
CASSLGSTGELFF
>.|TRBJ1-2|.|TRBV9
TGTGCCAGCAGCGTAGGTGGACCGAGTGGCTATGGCTACACCTTC
CASSVGGPSGYGYTF
>TRBD1|TRBJ2-7|.|TRBV3-1/TRBV3-2
TGTGCCAGCAGCCAAGGGCCAGGGGGCCCTTACGAGCAGTACTTC
CASSQGPGGPYEQYF
>TRBD1|TRBJ2-1|.|TRBV9
TGTGCCAGCAGCGTGGGGGACAGGGGGAAGTATGAGCAGTTCTTC
CASSVGDRGKYEQFF
>TRBD2|TRBJ2-1|.|TRBV5-1
TGCGCCAGCAGCTCCGGGGGGGGCTACAATGAGCAGTTCTTC
CASSSGGGYNEQFF